These 23 T cell receptor beta chains were sequenced from one sample in a study of T cells in Graves' hyperthyroidism and ophthalmopathy. Template material for amplifying TCR beta CDR3 regions consisted of RNA transcripts. The TCR CDR3 first-round RT-PCR relied on the HTBI primer set. Using its own MiXCR run on the multiplex PCR reads, TCRdb lists one record per CDR3 protein. The data contain 300,000 to 400,000 distinct CDR3 sequences, about 18% of them singletons. Sequenced material: blood. Receptor source: a woman between 50 and 59 years old with Graves' hyperthyroidism.

This clonotype came up many times. The rearrangement links TRBV28 to TRBJ1-2; D may be TRBD1 (5 bases). Trimming removed 5 bases at V and 10 bases at J, with 17 bases between. The CDR3 spans 13 residues. Germline loops: CDR1 MDHEN, CDR2 SYDVKM. The CDR3 DNA sequence: TGTGCCAGCAGTGGAGACAGAGCGCGTTCCTACACCTTC. Its protein is CASSGDRARSYTF.

This sequence joins TRBV6-1 and TRBJ1-6; D remains ambiguous. Trimming removed 3 bases from V and 7 bases from J, with 4 bases in between. This CDR3 is 12 amino acids long. CDR1 is MNHNS, CDR2 SASEGT, per germline. The CDR3 DNA follows: TGTGCCAGCAGTGACGGAAATTCACCCCTCCACTTT. It is translated as CASSDGNSPLHF.

The gene calls are TRBV11-2 and TRBJ1-2; weak D call: TRBD1 (6 bases). V was clipped by 2 bases and J by 12 bases, with 22 bases between them. The CDR3 loop spans 15 amino acids. CDR1 and CDR2 (germline): SGHAT, FQNNGV. This CDR3 is CASSLPGAQSRGNTF. CDR3 DNA sequence: TGTGCCAGCAGCTTACCGGGGGCTCAATCGAGGGGGAACACCTTC.

This clonotype was seen a few times. The rearrangement joins TRBV20-1 to TRBJ1-5; 9 bases map to TRBD1. V gave up 3 bases and J gave up 0 bases; unmatched junction bases: 9. The CDR3 has 17 amino acids. CDR1 DFQATT and CDR2 SNEGSKA come from the germline V gene (reference sequence). CDR3 sequence: CSASPDRGMYSNQPQHF. CDR3 in DNA: TGCAGTGCTAGTCCCGACAGGGGGATGTATAGCAATCAGCCCCAGCATTTT.

Ten or more counts support this clonotype. The chain couples TRBV28 to TRBJ1-3; D is possibly TRBD1 (6 bases). V was pared by 11 bases and J by 0 bases, with 14 bases between. Looked up from germline, CDR1 is MDHEN and CDR2 is SYDVKM. The CDR3 loop spans 14 amino acids. CDR3 in DNA: TGTGCCGCACAGGGCCCAACCTCTGGAAACACCATATATTTT. Translating gives CAAQGPTSGNTIYF.

This clonotype has more than one count but fewer than ten. This chain joins TRBV5-6 and TRBJ1-6; possible D gene TRBD1, 6 bases. The V end was cut by 0 bases, the J end by 6 bases, with 19 bases between. CDR1 is SGHDT and CDR2 is YYEEEE in the germline V gene. CDR3 length equals 18 residues. The CDR3 DNA is TGTGCCAGCAGCTTGGTCAGGGGCCCGAATCTCTCTAATTCACCCCTCCACTTT. It is translated as CASSLVRGPNLSNSPLHF. The whole variable domain, filled in from reference TRBV5-6 and TRBJ1-6, reads DAGVTQSPTHLIKTRGQQVTLRCSPKSGHDTVSWYQQALGQGPQFIFQYYEEEERQRGNFPDRFSGHQFPNYSSELNVNALLLGDSALYLCASSLVRGPNLSNSPLHFGNGTRLTVT.

In its sample, this clonotype was seen many times. The chain employs TRBV2 and TRBJ2-3; TRBD2 is a possible D gene (6 bases). The V end lost 0 bases, the J end lost 10 bases, and 14 bases lay between the germline ends. There are 14 residues in the CDR3. Germline V gene sequence: CDR1 SNHLY, CDR2 FYNNEI. The CDR3 loop is CASSEALTGLPQYF. CDR3 DNA: TGTGCCAGCAGTGAAGCGCTTACGGGACTGCCGCAGTATTTT.

J is TRBJ1-5 and V is TRBV10-2; D is unclear. Per the germline V gene, CDR1 is WSHSY and CDR2 is SAAADI. The V and J ends lost 7 bases and 0 bases respectively, with 10 bases between them. The CDR3 has 14 amino acids. CDR3 in amino acids: CASKWDSSNQPQHF. CDR3 bases: TGCGCCAGCAAGTGGGATTCTAGCAATCAGCCCCAGCATTTT.

Only a few counts were recorded for this clonotype. V and J are TRBV6-1 and TRBJ2-1, with a weak D call TRBD2 (6 bases). The CDR3 contains 13 residues. Germline assignment: CDR1 MNHNS and CDR2 SASEGT. With 6 bases removed from V and 7 bases from J, the gap between germline ends came to 13 bases. CDR3: CASSGGTWNEQFF. CDR3 in DNA: TGTGCCAGCAGCGGGGGAACCTGGAATGAGCAGTTCTTC.

Many counts were recorded for this clonotype. The V call is TRBV27, the J call TRBJ1-1; D call uncertain. This CDR3 is built from 14 residues. Germline V gene sequence: CDR1 MNHEY, CDR2 SMNVEV (reference sequence). V gave up 8 bases and J gave up 3 bases, with 16 bases separating them. CDR3 sequence: CASFPWPQHTEAFF. CDR3 nucleotide sequence: TGTGCCAGCTTCCCGTGGCCACAGCACACTGAAGCTTTCTTT.

The rearrangement links TRBV12-5 to TRBJ2-3; D gene unclear. Germline V lookup: CDR1 LGHNT, CDR2 FRNRAP. This CDR3 has 14 residues. Trimming left V 1 base short and J 1 base short, with 6 bases between. DNA of the CDR3: TGTGCTAGTGGTTTGGGGCTACGCACAGATACGCAGTATTTT. This encodes CASGLGLRTDTQYF.

This clonotype was found a few times. This sequence joins TRBV5-4 and TRBJ2-1; TRBD1 agrees at 10 bases. This CDR3 comprises 17 residues. The V segment lost 4 bases and the J segment 6 bases; nucleotides outside the gene matches: 13. Per germline, CDR1 SGHNT and CDR2 YYREEE (reference sequence). The CDR3: CASSARHPGTGVNEQFF. Written as DNA, the CDR3 is TGTGCCAGCAGCGCGAGGCACCCCGGGACAGGGGTCAATGAGCAGTTCTTC.

This clonotype has at least ten counts. The chain combines TRBV6-1 with TRBJ1-1; 9 bases map to TRBD1. Germline values: CDR1 MNHNS, CDR2 SASEGT. The CDR3 is 16 residues long. V was clipped by 6 bases and J by 2 bases; unmatched bases: 10. This chain's CDR3 is CASSLAGQGHNTEAFF. CDR3 nucleotide sequence: TGTGCCAGCAGCTTGGCGGGACAGGGTCATAACACTGAAGCTTTCTTT.

This clonotype was counted many times. The rearrangement uses TRBV3-1 and TRBJ2-7; maybe TRBD1 (5 bases). The CDR3 is 14 amino acids. In germline, CDR1 is LGHDT, CDR2 YNNKEL (reference sequence). V was clipped by 1 base and J by 5 bases, with 12 bases between them. CDR3 sequence: CASSQGVGPDEQYF. As DNA, the CDR3 is TGTGCCAGCAGCCAAGGGGTGGGGCCGGACGAGCAGTACTTC.

Ten or more counts support this clonotype. The V and J genes are TRBV7-3 and TRBJ2-1; unclear D gene. Trimming removed 2 bases at V and 5 bases at J, with 13 bases between. This CDR3 spans 15 amino acids. Germline lookup yields CDR1 SGHTA and CDR2 FQGTGA. CDR3 DNA: TGTGCCAGCAGCTTAGCTACGGAACGTCACAATGAGCAGTTCTTC. Translating gives CASSLATERHNEQFF.

The V gene is TRBV7-9, the J gene TRBJ2-1; D is unresolved. The V gene's germline CDR1 is SEHNR and CDR2 FQNEAQ (reference sequence). V was pared by 5 bases and J by 3 bases, with 5 bases between. The CDR3 contains 12 residues. The CDR3 region is CASSQDYNEQFF. In DNA form, the CDR3 reads TGTGCCAGCAGCCAAGACTACAATGAGCAGTTCTTC.

The chain links TRBV19 to TRBJ2-3; tentatively, D is TRBD2 (5 bases). The CDR3 has 15 amino acids. The germline CDR1 and CDR2 sequences are LNHDA and SQIVND (reference sequence). V dropped 3 bases and J dropped 2 bases, with 12 bases sitting between them. DNA for the CDR3: TGTGCCAGTAGTATTGCAGCGGCAAACACAGATACGCAGTATTTT. Translating gives CASSIAAANTDTQYF.

Ten or more counts support this clonotype. The gene calls are TRBV7-2 and TRBJ2-1, with D possibly matching TRBD2 (5 bases). The CDR3 is made up of 15 amino acids. CDR1 SGHTA and CDR2 FQGNSA come from the germline V gene. Between the trimmed V and J ends, which lost 1 base and 2 bases, there was a span of 9 bases. The DNA of the CDR3 is TGTGCCAGCAGCTTAGATCAGCGGACCTACAATGAGCAGTTCTTC. Its translation is CASSLDQRTYNEQFF.

V usage is TRBV28 and J usage is TRBJ1-4; no firm D call. Trimming pared 7 bases from V and 4 bases from J, leaving 16 bases between. Germline V gene lookup returns CDR1 MDHEN and CDR2 SYDVKM. This CDR3 is 15 amino acids long. The CDR3 DNA is TGTGCCAGCATCCCATCGGCAGAGAATAATGAAAAACTGTTTTTT. It codes for CASIPSAENNEKLFF. The variable domain in full, completed from reference TRBV28 and TRBJ1-4, reads DVKVTQSSRYLVKRTGEKVFLECVQDMDHENMFWYRQDPGLGLRLIYFSYDVKMKEKGDIPEGYSVSREKKERFSLILESASTNQTSMYLCASIPSAENNEKLFFGSGTQLSVL.

The chain links TRBV10-3 to TRBJ2-1; 16 bases fit TRBD2. The CDR3 contains 18 residues. Germline loops: CDR1 ENHRY, CDR2 SYGVKD. Germline trimming cut 6 bases from V and 4 bases from J; bases unmatched to any gene: 9. This CDR3 reads CAISPGLAGGKTYNEQFF. The CDR3 coding sequence is TGTGCCATCAGCCCGGGACTAGCGGGGGGGAAAACGTACAATGAGCAGTTCTTC.

The sample holds many counts of this clonotype. This chain connects TRBV7-9 to TRBJ2-3; tentative D call: TRBD1 (5 bases). CDR1 is SEHNR, CDR2 FQNEAQ, per germline (reference sequence). V lost 1 base and J 7 bases, leaving 9 bases between the germline ends. The CDR3 totals 13 residues. The chain's CDR3 is CASSLVPGHTQYF. Written as DNA, the CDR3 is TGTGCCAGCAGCTTAGTCCCAGGGCATACGCAGTATTTT.

The chain couples TRBV12-3 or TRBV12-4 to TRBJ2-5; 13 bases line up with TRBD2. V was pared by 6 bases and J by 4 bases, with 8 bases of the junction left unmatched. The CDR3 length is 16 residues. The CDR3 DNA reads as TGTGCCAGCAGCGTGACTAGCGGGGGGCATGCAGAGACCCAGTACTTC. Translation: CASSVTSGGHAETQYF.

V gene TRBV29-1 combines with J gene TRBJ2-1; D perhaps matches TRBD2 (5 bases). This CDR3 is 13 amino acids long. Germline CDR1 SQVTM, CDR2 ANQGSEA. V shed 5 bases and J shed 7 bases, with 15 bases lying between them. CDR3 in amino acids: CSVLAPGRNEQFF. The CDR3 bases are TGCAGCGTTTTAGCCCCTGGGAGAAATGAGCAGTTCTTC.